Presented here are 16 T cell receptor beta chains from one specimen sequenced in a study of persistence of HIV-infected CD4 T cells. No cognate antigen is known for these TCRs. Overlapping HIV-1 Gag 15-mer peptides at roughly 1 ug per peptide per mL were used. Responding CD4+ T cells were sorted by upregulation of both CD40 ligand and CD69. The immunoSEQ assay was version 4, run in survey mode. The data were produced by immunoSEQ multiplex PCR, yet TCRdb's version contains in-frame clones alone and is incomplete. The sample has tens of thousands of clones, roughly 71% seen once. The sequenced sample was CD4+ T cells sorted from PBMCs after 18-hour stimulation, obtained from a patient who received antiretroviral therapy. These receptors were obtained from an adult man with HIV who was CMV-seropositive.

This clone was picked up a small number of times. V is TRBV27 and J is TRBJ1-6, with TRBD1 identical over 8 bases. Germline CDR1 and CDR2: MNHEY and SMNVEV (reference sequence). The CDR3 is 20 amino acids. V lost 10 bases and J lost 0; bases outside the gene matches: 20. The CDR3 loop reads CATRYATGTGTSSYNSPLHF. CDR3 in DNA: TGTGCCACCAGATATGCAACCGGGACAGGCACTAGCTCCTATAATTCACCCCTCCACTTT.

In this sample, this clone is large (0.1 to 1%). The chain couples TRBV24-1 to TRBJ2-7; 9 bases match TRBD1. Germline V gives CDR1 KGHDR, CDR2 SFDVKD. This CDR3 spans 15 amino acids. V lost 4 bases and J lost 3; bases outside the gene matches: 6. CDR3 nucleotides: TGTGCCACCAGTGAGACGACAGGGGGAATCTACGAGCAGTACTTC. Translation gives CATSETTGGIYEQYF.

The V call is TRBV28, the J call TRBJ2-7, with D perhaps TRBD2 (7 bases). Germline CDR1 is MDHEN and CDR2 is SYDVKM. The CDR3 totals 15 residues. V was cut by 4 bases and J by 2 bases, with 15 bases left in between. CDR3 nucleotide sequence: TGTGCCAGCAGTTCTGGGGGGGGGCCTACCTACGAGCAGTACTTC. It codes for CASSSGGGPTYEQYF. Full variable domain (outside the CDR3, taken from reference TRBV28 and TRBJ2-7): DVKVTQSSRYLVKRTGEKVFLECVQDMDHENMFWYRQDPGLGLRLIYFSYDVKMKEKGDIPEGYSVSREKKERFSLILESASTNQTSMYLCASSSGGGPTYEQYFGPGTRLTVT.

This chain uses TRBV2 with TRBJ1-1; no definite D call. Germline loops: CDR1 SNHLY, CDR2 FYNNEI. V was cut by 8 bases and J by 0 bases, with 10 bases left in between. This CDR3 spans 13 amino acids. The CDR3 coding sequence is TGTGCCAGCTCAGAAGAAATGAACACTGAAGCTTTCTTT. Amino acid sequence: CASSEEMNTEAFF.

The CDR3 DNA sequence: TGTGCCAGCAGCCACCCGGACAGGCGCTCGGTTGGCTACACCTTC. Translated: CASSHPDRRSVGYTF. The chain recombines TRBV3-1 (or the pseudogene TRBV3-2) with TRBJ1-2; 7 bases are shared with TRBD1. Losses at the gene ends were 3 bases for V and 7 bases for J; bases not matched to a gene: 11. Germline V gene sequence: CDR1 LGHDT, CDR2 YNNKEL (reference sequence). The CDR3 consists of 15 residues.

The chain has TRBV15 and TRBJ2-1; D unresolved. This CDR3 is built from 16 residues. Trimming removed 1 base at V and 4 bases at J, with 14 bases between. Germline V gene data show CDR1 as LNHNV and CDR2 as YYDKDF (reference sequence). CDR3 sequence (DNA): TGTGCCACCAGCAGAGGTACCAGCCAAATTTACAATGAGCAGTTCTTC. Translating it yields CATSRGTSQIYNEQFF.

The count of this clone is one. The J gene is TRBJ1-2, the V gene TRBV7-9; D remains unclear. The germline gives CDR1 SEHNR, CDR2 FQNEAQ (reference sequence). V was clipped by 7 bases and J by 7 bases, with 13 bases between them. The CDR3 covers 12 residues. Written as DNA, the CDR3 is TGTGCCAGCAACTTTCTTCCCTCTGGCTACACCTTC. Its translation is CASNFLPSGYTF.

This clone was seen just once. V usage is TRBV28 and J usage is TRBJ1-2; possible D gene TRBD1, 5 bases. The ends were cut back, 7 bases at V and 4 bases at J, with 19 bases in the middle. The germline V gene has CDR1 MDHEN and CDR2 SYDVKM. The CDR3 totals 15 residues. Here the CDR3 DNA reads TGTGCCAGCACAAACCCGGGACGAGGGGCCTATGGCTACACCTTC. It specifies CASTNPGRGAYGYTF.

The chain is built from TRBV6-5 and TRBJ1-2; a possible D gene is TRBD1 (6 bases). Germline loops: CDR1 MNHEY, CDR2 SVGAGI. V was clipped by 2 bases and J by 7 bases, with 11 bases between them. The CDR3 runs to 13 residues. CDR3 sequence reads: CASSYQRGGGYTF. Here the CDR3 DNA reads TGTGCCAGCAGTTACCAGAGGGGGGGTGGCTACACCTTC.

A remark on this clone: Additional DNA sequences in this sample encode the identical CDR3. The CDR3 protein is CSARENTEAFF. The CDR3 nucleotides read TGCAGTGCTAGAGAGAACACTGAAGCTTTCTTT. This chain uses TRBV20-1 with TRBJ1-1; unclear D gene. The CDR3 consists of 11 residues. Germline V gene lookup returns CDR1 DFQATT and CDR2 SNEGSKA (reference sequence). The ends were cut back, 0 bases at V and 1 base at J, with 0 bases in the middle.

CDR3 nucleotides: TGCGCCAGCAGCGTTTTCCCCGGGACAGTGAAAACCGGGGAGCTGTTTTTT. It encodes CASSVFPGTVKTGELFF. V usage is TRBV4-1 and J usage is TRBJ2-2; 7 nucleotides agree with TRBD1. The germline V gene has CDR1 MGHRA and CDR2 YSYEKL. The junction had 14 bases not matched to a gene; V was cut back by 5 bases and J by 5 bases. The CDR3 is made up of 17 amino acids.

The chain is built from TRBV24-1 and TRBJ1-2; D gene uncertain. Deletions cut 0 bases from V and 3 bases from J, with 1 base between. The CDR3 loop spans 12 amino acids. Germline V CDR1 and CDR2: KGHDR, SFDVKD. CDR3 DNA sequence: TGTGCCACCAGTGATTTGTACTATGGCTACACCTTC. This gives the protein CATSDLYYGYTF.

This chain joins TRBV5-1 and TRBJ2-7, with 8 nucleotides matching TRBD1. The germline V gene has CDR1 SGHRS and CDR2 YFSETQ. The V gene end was trimmed by 7 bases and the J gene end by 2 bases; junction bases not matched to a gene: 8. The CDR3 is made up of 14 amino acids. DNA of the CDR3: TGCGCCAGCTCCGTCGGGACAGGCGCCTACGAGCAGTACTTC. Its translation: CASSVGTGAYEQYF.

The J gene is TRBJ2-2, the V gene TRBV14; the D call may be TRBD1 or TRBD2 (7 bases each). The V end lost 4 bases, the J end lost 5 bases, and 17 bases lay between the germline ends. Germline lookup yields CDR1 SGHDN and CDR2 FVKESK. This CDR3 has 16 residues. The CDR3 loop reads CASSPPRGGWTGELFF. CDR3 in DNA: TGTGCCAGCAGCCCCCCCAGGGGGGGGTGGACCGGGGAGCTGTTTTTT.

The CDR3 protein is CASSRPNEKLFF. CDR3 in DNA: TGTGCCAGCAGTAGACCTAATGAAAAACTGTTTTTT. V gene TRBV6-6 combines with J gene TRBJ1-4; no definite D call. Germline-derived CDR1 and CDR2 are MNHNY and SVGAGI (reference sequence). Trimming removed 5 bases at V and 3 bases at J, with 4 bases between. The CDR3 is 12 amino acids.

The J gene is TRBJ1-1, the V gene TRBV19; maybe TRBD1 (6 bases). The CDR3 is 15 amino acids. With 3 bases removed from V and 0 bases from J, the gap between germline ends came to 11 bases. CDR1 and CDR2 (germline): LNHDA, SQIVND (reference sequence). The CDR3 nucleotides are TGTGCCAGTAGTATGACCGGGGGGCTGAACACTGAAGCTTTCTTT. As protein: CASSMTGGLNTEAFF. Based on the CDR3 plus reference TRBV19 and TRBJ1-1, the full variable domain is DGGITQSPKYLFRKEGQNVTLSCEQNLNHDAMYWYRQDPGQGLRLIYYSQIVNDFQKGDIAEGYSVSREKKESFPLTVTSAQKNPTAFYLCASSMTGGLNTEAFFGQGTRLTVV.